Described below is a single T cell receptor beta chain sequence and its context. This clone was seen only once. Its recognized antigen is unknown. No base quality values were provided; no much bigger clone lies one nucleotide off. Whole blood was collected in K2EDTA tubes by collaborating institutions according to the institutions' own protocols. For TCRbeta analysis, collaborator samples were shipped as frozen whole blood, as isolated PBMCs, or as DNA extracted from either sample type. TCRbeta CDR3 regions were amplified from genomic DNA by means of the immunoSEQ Assay, a bias-controlled multiplex PCR. As for the original processing: The number of nucleated cells in each sample was estimated from the amplification of reference gene primers within the assay. To quantify the absolute abundance of each unique TCRbeta CDR3 rearrangement, sequence reads were collapsed and filtered. For each sample, productive Simpson clonality was calculated by taking the square root of Simpson's diversity index across productive rearrangements. Not all clones reach the TCRdb copy of this immuneACCESS table, which keeps in-frame sequences only. Checked studies attribute under half of the gap to unresolved V genes and leave the rest unexplained. Clone size and V and J calls were adopted from that table, with D and trimming inferred from the DNA. This sample comprises around 200,000 clones, around 87% of them detected only once. The ten biggest clones cover approximately 3.3% of the sample.

These data belong to a study of blood T cell repertoires in COVID-19 (dated by TCRdb to between 2020 and 2021). A note on the overall study: Samples from collaborators originated in the United States, Italy and Spain and spanned both the acute and convalescent phases of COVID-19. Where available, HLA class I and class II types were taken from metadata supplied by the sample provider and were not determined by assay-based typing. The repertoires were released in a freely available public database meant as a resource for research on the immune response to SARS-CoV-2. Sample metadata almost always included a de-identified subject ID, COVID-19 status, age in years and sex. The prospective study material was composed of cDNA or gDNA derived from T cells, B-cell-depleted T cells, or PBMCs. The dataset comprised deeply sampled blood TCRbeta repertoires from subjects exposed to, actively infected with, or recovered from COVID-19. Samples came from the ongoing ImmuneRACE study (first 160 participants) plus 1,254 subjects from 6 global collaborators.

General findings and caveats noted by the study authors: The quantity of clinical and demographic metadata differed by source and by participant and was supplied without curation.

V is clipped by 2 bases and J by 4 bases, and the sequence between their germline boundaries is 8 bases long. The germline V gene yields SGHTA for CDR1 and FQGNSA for CDR2. The CDR3, cysteine through phenylalanine, is 13 amino acids long. Only the CDR3 DNA stays, 39 bases, in frame from base 1. The chain links TRBV7-2 with TRBJ1-1; the D gene identity is not certain. The sequence derives from a young man with active or convalescent COVID-19. The specimen was peripheral blood. The encoded CDR3 is CASSLQEGTEAFF. In nucleotides, the sequence is TGTGCCAGCAGCTTACAGGAAGGCACTGAAGCTTTCTTT.